These T cell receptor beta chains were read from a single sample in a study of T cell responses to AZD1222 COVID-19 vaccine. Profiled with immunoSEQ multiplex PCR; TCRdb holds only in-frame clones, not every one. The sample lists approximately 120,000 clones, around 89% seen once, with 9.5% in the top ten. Sequences were derived from peripheral blood, sampled 28 days after the second AZD1222 dose. The receptor set was obtained from an adult who received the AZD1222 COVID-19 vaccine. The CDR3 runs from the conserved cysteine through the conserved F or W. The order of the fields is D gene, CDR3 length, J gene, V gene, clone size, CDR3 protein, CDR3 DNA. D genes are given only for firm matches. Expanded clones get a size class; other rows say once, few or many, or leave the size out.

>NA|12|TRBJ1-1|TRBV29-1|NA
CSVTPPGLVAFF
TGCAGCGTTACCCCCCCAGGGTTGGTAGCTTTCTTT
>TRBD1|17|TRBJ1-3|TRBV18|NA
CASSPPSAGGTRNTIYF
TGTGCCAGCTCACCACCTAGCGCAGGGGGAACCCGGAACACCATATATTTT
>NA|15|TRBJ1-2|TRBV24-1|NA
CATSPSPGRIGGYTF
TGTGCCACCAGCCCTAGTCCAGGGAGGATCGGTGGCTACACCTTC
>NA|14|TRBJ1-1|TRBV5-1|NA
CASSLGPSNTEAFF
TGCGCCAGCAGCTTGGGGCCCTCGAACACTGAAGCTTTCTTT
>NA|14|TRBJ1-1|TRBV19|NA
CASGKFRENTEAFF
TGTGCCAGTGGCAAATTCAGGGAGAACACTGAAGCTTTCTTT
>NA|14|TRBJ1-5|TRBV4-3|NA
CASSQSQGRQPQHF
TGCGCCAGCAGCCAGTCGCAGGGGAGGCAGCCCCAGCATTTT
>TRBD1|15|TRBJ2-7|TRBV5-5|NA
CASSGKPGQGYEQYF
TGTGCCAGCAGCGGAAAGCCGGGACAGGGATACGAGCAGTACTTC
>TRBD2|15|TRBJ2-1|TRBV6-2/TRBV6-3|NA
CASSLSGGARNEQFF
TGTGCCAGCAGTCTTAGCGGGGGGGCCCGAAATGAGCAGTTCTTC
>NA|17|TRBJ1-3|TRBV7-8|NA
CASSFWVQGTSGNTIYF
TGTGCCAGCAGCTTTTGGGTTCAGGGCACCTCTGGAAACACCATATATTTT
>NA|16|TRBJ2-3|TRBV4-3|NA
CASSQDPAPSTDTQYF
TGCGCCAGCAGCCAAGATCCGGCCCCTAGCACAGATACGCAGTATTTT
>TRBD1|16|TRBJ1-1|TRBV2|NA
CASSVDRANTGTEAFF
TGTGCCAGCAGTGTCGACAGGGCCAACACGGGGACTGAAGCTTTCTTT
>NA|17|TRBJ2-2|TRBV7-9|NA
CASSLVFQRPNTGELFF
TGTGCCAGCAGCTTAGTGTTCCAGCGACCGAACACCGGGGAGCTGTTTTTT
>NA|14|TRBJ1-3|TRBV2|NA
CASSKTEVGNTIYF
TGTGCCAGCAGCAAGACAGAGGTCGGAAACACCATATATTTT
>TRBD1|17|TRBJ2-7|TRBV7-8|NA
CASRHVPGQGGSYEQYF
TGTGCCAGCAGACACGTCCCCGGACAGGGTGGTAGCTACGAGCAGTACTTC
>NA|16|TRBJ1-3|TRBV19|NA
CASSSEGGFSGNTIYF
TGTGCCAGTAGTAGCGAAGGAGGTTTCTCTGGAAACACCATATATTTT
>NA|14|TRBJ2-5|TRBV9|NA
CASSVAPGGETQYF
TGTGCCAGCAGCGTAGCGCCTGGAGGGGAGACCCAGTACTTC
>NA|13|TRBJ1-1|TRBV7-7|NA
CASSHGQNTEAFF
TGTGCTAGCAGTCATGGACAGAACACTGAAGCTTTCTTT
>NA|12|TRBJ1-1|TRBV3-1/TRBV3-2|NA
CASSPGFGGAFF
TGTGCCAGCAGCCCCGGCTTCGGGGGAGCTTTCTTT
>NA|14|TRBJ2-7|TRBV5-1|many
CASSYSGITYEQYF
TGCGCCAGCAGCTACTCGGGGATTACCTACGAGCAGTACTTC
>NA|17|TRBJ1-2|TRBV7-9|NA
CASSSTVTGIHWDGYTF
TGTGCCAGCAGCTCGACTGTGACCGGGATCCACTGGGATGGCTACACCTTC
>NA|12|TRBJ1-4|TRBV7-2|NA
CASSSSGEKLFF
TGTGCCAGCAGCTCGTCAGGAGAAAAACTGTTTTTT
>TRBD1|15|TRBJ2-3|TRBV7-2|NA
CASSSQGAPADTQYF
TGTGCCAGCAGCTCACAGGGGGCTCCGGCAGATACGCAGTATTTT
>NA|12|TRBJ2-1|TRBV27|NA
CASSTGLDEQFF
TGTGCCAGCAGCACAGGACTTGATGAGCAGTTCTTC
>TRBD2|18|TRBJ2-3|TRBV6-2/TRBV6-3|NA
CASSFPPLAGDSTDTQYF
TGTGCCAGCAGTTTCCCTCCACTAGCGGGGGATAGCACAGATACGCAGTATTTT
>NA|17|TRBJ1-2|TRBV18|NA
CASSPQDTSPINYGYTF
TGTGCCAGCTCACCGCAGGACACTTCCCCCATAAACTATGGCTACACCTTC
>NA|15|TRBJ2-1|TRBV5-8|NA
CASSFGRGRYNEQFF
TGTGCCAGCAGCTTTGGGCGGGGCCGGTACAATGAGCAGTTCTTC
>NA|17|TRBJ1-1|TRBV18|NA
CASSPGSIKPSNTEAFF
TGTGCCAGCTCACCGGGCAGCATAAAACCATCGAACACTGAAGCTTTCTTT
>NA|15|TRBJ2-3|TRBV19|NA
CATNRGLAYPDTQYF
TGTGCCACCAATCGGGGCTTGGCGTACCCAGATACGCAGTATTTT
>TRBD2|18|TRBJ2-7|TRBV18|NA
CASSTWTSGSFGAYEQYF
TGTGCCAGCTCAACCTGGACTAGCGGGAGCTTTGGGGCCTACGAGCAGTACTTC
>TRBD2|17|TRBJ2-2|TRBV11-3|NA
CASSLSRAGGGTGELFF
TGTGCCAGCAGCTTATCTCGAGCGGGGGGAGGCACCGGGGAGCTGTTTTTT
>NA|13|TRBJ1-1|TRBV4-2|NA
CASSHPEVTEAFF
TGTGCCAGCAGCCACCCGGAAGTTACTGAAGCTTTCTTT
>TRBD1|14|TRBJ1-5|TRBV11-2|NA
CASSSRQGDQPQHF
TGTGCCAGCAGCTCCCGACAGGGGGATCAGCCCCAGCATTTT
>NA|15|TRBJ1-1|TRBV19|NA
CASRPSPEGSTEAFF
TGTGCCAGTAGGCCTTCCCCGGAGGGGAGCACTGAAGCTTTCTTT
>NA|13|TRBJ1-1|TRBV5-6|few
CASSPAGVTEAFF
TGTGCCAGCAGCCCTGCAGGTGTCACTGAAGCTTTCTTT
>TRBD1|15|TRBJ1-3|TRBV29-1|NA
CSVELPGQGADTIYF
TGCAGCGTTGAACTCCCGGGACAGGGAGCGGACACCATATATTTT
>TRBD1|16|TRBJ1-5|TRBV5-8|NA
CASSLRGTGANQPQHF
TGTGCCAGCAGCCTGCGGGGGACAGGGGCCAATCAGCCCCAGCATTTT
>NA|13|TRBJ2-5|TRBV2|NA
CASKKLAEETQYF
TGTGCCAGCAAAAAACTAGCTGAAGAGACCCAGTACTTC
>NA|15|TRBJ1-2|TRBV18|NA
CASSPPYGTNYGYTF
TGTGCCAGCTCACCACCGTACGGAACTAACTATGGCTACACCTTC
>NA|17|TRBJ1-6|TRBV5-1|NA
CASSLIGGARLNSPLHF
TGCGCCAGCAGCTTGATTGGCGGGGCTCGGCTTAATTCACCCCTCCACTTT
>TRBD1|14|TRBJ1-1|TRBV6-5|NA
CASSYTGGVGGAFF
TGTGCCAGCAGTTACACAGGGGGCGTCGGGGGAGCTTTCTTT
>TRBD1|12|TRBJ2-7|TRBV7-8|NA
CASSNDRVAQYF
TGTGCCAGCAGCAACGACAGGGTTGCGCAGTACTTC
>NA|13|TRBJ1-2|TRBV11-2|NA
CASSSQGRGGYTF
TGTGCCAGCAGCTCCCAGGGGCGCGGTGGCTACACCTTC
>NA|13|TRBJ1-4|TRBV20-1|NA
CSASPGFAEKLFF
TGCAGTGCTAGTCCCGGCTTTGCTGAAAAACTGTTTTTT
>NA|14|TRBJ2-3|TRBV19|once
CASRTAGRTDTQYF
TGTGCCAGTAGGACTGCCGGCCGCACAGATACGCAGTATTTT
>TRBD1|15|TRBJ1-2|TRBV5-4|NA
CASSLGPGQGFGYTF
TGTGCCAGCAGCTTGGGACCGGGACAGGGTTTTGGCTACACCTTC
>NA|15|TRBJ1-4|TRBV19|NA
CASSPAGGRREKLFF
TGTGCCAGTAGTCCGGCGGGGGGGCGGAGGGAAAAACTGTTTTTT
>NA|14|TRBJ2-5|TRBV19|NA
CASSIDAVQETQYF
TGTGCCAGTAGTATAGATGCCGTACAAGAGACCCAGTACTTC
>NA|16|TRBJ1-1|TRBV7-2|NA
CASSLAGGTVNTEAFF
TGTGCCAGCAGCTTAGCGGGGGGTACCGTGAACACTGAAGCTTTCTTT
>TRBD2|12|TRBJ2-5|TRBV7-9|NA
CASSWEGETQYF
TGTGCCAGCAGCTGGGAGGGGGAGACCCAGTACTTC
>NA|14|TRBJ1-2|TRBV4-3|NA
CASSQGPLNYGYTF
TGCGCCAGCAGCCAGGGTCCGTTGAACTATGGCTACACCTTC
>TRBD2|16|TRBJ2-2|TRBV24-1|NA
CATSDPGLASRGELFF
TGTGCCACCAGTGATCCGGGACTAGCGTCCAGGGGGGAGCTGTTTTTT
>NA|14|TRBJ1-2|TRBV25-1|NA
CASSRQGLNYGYTF
TGTGCCAGCAGTCGTCAGGGCTTAAACTATGGCTACACCTTC
>NA|16|TRBJ1-3|TRBV30|NA
CAWSGGTGPSGNTIYF
TGTGCCTGGAGTGGGGGGACTGGTCCCTCTGGAAACACCATATATTTT
>NA|14|TRBJ1-1|TRBV19|few
CASKSGQGSGEAFF
TGTGCCAGTAAATCGGGCCAGGGGTCAGGAGAAGCTTTCTTT
>NA|15|TRBJ2-1|TRBV5-1|NA
CASSFGGRGNNEQFF
TGCGCCAGCAGCTTTGGGGGCCGTGGTAACAATGAGCAGTTCTTC
>NA|16|TRBJ2-5|TRBV4-1|NA
CASSQDLGRVVETQYF
TGCGCCAGCAGCCAAGATTTGGGCCGAGTGGTGGAGACCCAGTACTTC
>NA|11|TRBJ1-2|TRBV29-1|NA
CSVGSEDGYTF
TGCAGCGTTGGGTCGGAGGATGGCTACACCTTC